This TCR beta chain was retrieved from a study of blood T cell repertoires in COVID-19. Turning to the study itself: Italy, Spain and the United States were the sources of the convalescent and acute COVID-19 samples. The cDNA or gDNA used as material had been derived from T cells, B-cell-depleted T cells, or PBMCs.

In the original analysis: Nucleated cell number was recorded as an estimate derived from reference gene primer amplification. Profiling relied on immunoSEQ multiplex PCR, and the TCRdb table lists in-frame clones only, not all of them. V and J calls and clone size are given by that table; D and trimming were obtained from the DNA. This table holds about 200,000 clones, 84% found once. About this clone itself: The same CDR3 arises from other DNA sequences in this sample as well.

Material for sequencing was peripheral blood. This clonotype was obtained from a woman over 75 with COVID-19, enrolled during active disease.

CDR3 in DNA: TGCGCCAGCAGCTCGTTAGCGGGAGGGCCGGGCGAGCTGTTTTTT. This sequence encodes CASSSLAGGPGELFF. The chain uses TRBV5-1 and TRBJ2-2; 11 nucleotides match TRBD2. J lost 11 bases, V lost 3 bases, and 9 bases had no gene match. Germline loops: CDR1 SGHRS, CDR2 YFSETQ. CDR3 length: 15 residues.